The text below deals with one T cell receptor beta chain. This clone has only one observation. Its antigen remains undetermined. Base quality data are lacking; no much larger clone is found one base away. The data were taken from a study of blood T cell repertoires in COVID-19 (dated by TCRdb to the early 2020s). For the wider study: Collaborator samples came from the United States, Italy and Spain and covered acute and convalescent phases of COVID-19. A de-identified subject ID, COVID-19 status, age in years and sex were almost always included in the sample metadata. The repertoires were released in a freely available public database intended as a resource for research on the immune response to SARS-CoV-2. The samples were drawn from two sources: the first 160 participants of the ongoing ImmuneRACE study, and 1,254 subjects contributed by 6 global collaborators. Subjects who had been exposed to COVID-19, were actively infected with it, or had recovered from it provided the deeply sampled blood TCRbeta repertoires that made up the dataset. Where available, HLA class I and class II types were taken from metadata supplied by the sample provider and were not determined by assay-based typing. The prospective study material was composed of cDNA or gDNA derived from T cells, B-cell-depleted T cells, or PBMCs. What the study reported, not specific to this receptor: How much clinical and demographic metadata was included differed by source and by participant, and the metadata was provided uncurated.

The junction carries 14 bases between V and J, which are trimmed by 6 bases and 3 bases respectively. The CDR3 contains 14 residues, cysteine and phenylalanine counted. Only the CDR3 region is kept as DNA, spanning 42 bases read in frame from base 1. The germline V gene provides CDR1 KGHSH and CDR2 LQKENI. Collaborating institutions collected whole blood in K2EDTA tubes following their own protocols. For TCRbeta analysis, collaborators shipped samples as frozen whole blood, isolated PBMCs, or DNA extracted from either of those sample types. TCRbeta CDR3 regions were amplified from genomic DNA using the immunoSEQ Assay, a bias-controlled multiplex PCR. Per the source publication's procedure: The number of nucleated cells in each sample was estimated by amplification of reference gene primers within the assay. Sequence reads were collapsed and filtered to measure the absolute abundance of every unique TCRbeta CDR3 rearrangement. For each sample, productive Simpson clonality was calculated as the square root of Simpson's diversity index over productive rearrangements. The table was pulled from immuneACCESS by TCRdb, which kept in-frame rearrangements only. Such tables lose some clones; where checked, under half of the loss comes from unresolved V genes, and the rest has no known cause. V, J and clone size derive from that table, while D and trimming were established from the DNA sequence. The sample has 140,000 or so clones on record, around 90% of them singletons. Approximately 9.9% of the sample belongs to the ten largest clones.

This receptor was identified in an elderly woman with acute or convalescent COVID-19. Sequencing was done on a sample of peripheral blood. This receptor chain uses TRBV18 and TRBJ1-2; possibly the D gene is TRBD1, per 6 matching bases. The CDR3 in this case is CASSLPGEDYGYTF. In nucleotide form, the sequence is TGTGCCAGCTCCTTGCCAGGGGAAGACTATGGCTACACCTTC.